These T cell receptor beta chains were read from a single sample in a study of blood T cell repertoires in COVID-19. Some clones are missing from TCRdb's copy, which holds only in-frame ones; the method was immunoSEQ multiplex PCR. The table shows hundreds of thousands of clones, with more than 70% occurring only once. The source material was peripheral blood. These receptors were collected from a woman aged 70-85 years with COVID-19, enrolled during active disease. Each CDR3 is given with its conserved first and last residue. Fields, in order: D gene, clone size, J gene, V gene, CDR3 DNA, CDR3 protein. A D gene is named only where the DNA matches it firmly. Clone size is given for some rows only: seen once, a few or many times, or a class if the clone is expanded.

D gene: .; clone size: .; J gene: TRBJ1-2; V gene: TRBV4-2; CDR3 DNA: TGTGCCAGCAGCCAAGATTTGGGAGGGGGGGTGAACTATGGCTACACCTTC; CDR3 protein: CASSQDLGGGVNYGYTF
D gene: .; clone size: .; J gene: TRBJ2-1; V gene: TRBV30; CDR3 DNA: TGTACTCTGCGAGCGGACAATGAGCAGTTCTTC; CDR3 protein: CTLRADNEQFF
D gene: .; clone size: .; J gene: TRBJ1-4; V gene: TRBV13; CDR3 DNA: TGTGCCAGCAGCTCGGGGTCACGAGAAAAACTGTTTTTT; CDR3 protein: CASSSGSREKLFF
D gene: .; clone size: .; J gene: TRBJ1-4; V gene: TRBV5-4; CDR3 DNA: TGTGCCAGCAGCTTGGCTTCAGGCCGGGGGGGTAATGAAAAACTGTTTTTT; CDR3 protein: CASSLASGRGGNEKLFF
D gene: .; clone size: .; J gene: TRBJ2-1; V gene: TRBV6-5; CDR3 DNA: TGTGCCAGCAGTTACTCGTCCATTTACAATGAGCAGTTCTTC; CDR3 protein: CASSYSSIYNEQFF
D gene: TRBD1; clone size: few; J gene: TRBJ2-7; V gene: TRBV5-1; CDR3 DNA: TGCGCCAGCACCCCCGGGACAGGGTACGAGCAGTACTTC; CDR3 protein: CASTPGTGYEQYF
D gene: .; clone size: .; J gene: TRBJ1-1; V gene: TRBV6-5; CDR3 DNA: TGTGCCAGCAGAAGCAGGGAAAGGAACACTGAAGCTTTCTTT; CDR3 protein: CASRSRERNTEAFF
D gene: .; clone size: .; J gene: TRBJ2-1; V gene: TRBV2; CDR3 DNA: TGTGCCAGCAAGGTTGCAGGGACCTACAATGAGCAGTTCTTC; CDR3 protein: CASKVAGTYNEQFF
D gene: TRBD1; clone size: few; J gene: TRBJ1-1; V gene: TRBV6-5; CDR3 DNA: TGTGCCAGCAGTTCCACAGGGGTGAACACTGAAGCTTTCTTT; CDR3 protein: CASSSTGVNTEAFF
D gene: .; clone size: .; J gene: TRBJ2-2; V gene: TRBV11-2; CDR3 DNA: TGTGCCAGCAGCTTAGCGGGCGGGGAGCTGTTTTTT; CDR3 protein: CASSLAGGELFF
D gene: .; clone size: .; J gene: TRBJ2-5; V gene: TRBV27; CDR3 DNA: TGTGCCAGCAGGCTCCGTGGGGCTGGGGAGACCCAGTACTTC; CDR3 protein: CASRLRGAGETQYF
D gene: TRBD1; clone size: .; J gene: TRBJ2-5; V gene: TRBV6-1; CDR3 DNA: TGTGCCAGCAGTGACCGGACAGGGGGGGAGACCCAGTACTTC; CDR3 protein: CASSDRTGGETQYF
D gene: .; clone size: .; J gene: TRBJ2-7; V gene: TRBV28; CDR3 DNA: TGTGCCAGCAGTTGGACAGAGGGCTACGAGCAGTACTTC; CDR3 protein: CASSWTEGYEQYF
D gene: .; clone size: .; J gene: TRBJ2-3; V gene: TRBV9; CDR3 DNA: TGTGCCAGCAGCGTAGGACGGGGGGCCAGCACAGATACGCAGTATTTT; CDR3 protein: CASSVGRGASTDTQYF
D gene: .; clone size: .; J gene: TRBJ2-5; V gene: TRBV24-1; CDR3 DNA: TGTGCCACCAGTGAGTCCTTGAGAGGGGAGACCCAGTACTTC; CDR3 protein: CATSESLRGETQYF
D gene: .; clone size: .; J gene: TRBJ1-2; V gene: TRBV7-3; CDR3 DNA: TGTGCCAGCAGCCCCGCCAGGGATGGCTATGGCTACACCTTC; CDR3 protein: CASSPARDGYGYTF
D gene: TRBD2; clone size: .; J gene: TRBJ2-7; V gene: TRBV6-5; CDR3 DNA: TGTGCCAGCCGTCCCGGGACTAGCGGGACCTACGAGCAGTACTTC; CDR3 protein: CASRPGTSGTYEQYF
D gene: .; clone size: .; J gene: TRBJ1-1; V gene: TRBV6-6; CDR3 DNA: TGTGCCAGCAGTTACGGGGGCCTGAACACTGAAGCTTTCTTT; CDR3 protein: CASSYGGLNTEAFF
D gene: .; clone size: once; J gene: TRBJ2-1; V gene: TRBV12-3/TRBV12-4; CDR3 DNA: TGTGCCAGCAGTTTCGAGCGAGACAATGAGCAGTTCTTC; CDR3 protein: CASSFERDNEQFF
D gene: TRBD2; clone size: .; J gene: TRBJ2-2; V gene: TRBV24-1; CDR3 DNA: TGTGCCACCAGTGATCGGGTTTGGAGTAGCGGGGGCCAGGACACCGGGGAGCTGTTTTTT; CDR3 protein: CATSDRVWSSGGQDTGELFF
D gene: .; clone size: once; J gene: TRBJ2-2; V gene: TRBV6-5; CDR3 DNA: TGTGCCAGCAGTCCCCGGGGGGCGGCCGGGGAGCTGTTTTTT; CDR3 protein: CASSPRGAAGELFF
D gene: .; clone size: few; J gene: TRBJ1-1; V gene: TRBV2; CDR3 DNA: TGTGCCAGCATTGGTGCAGTTGACACTGAAGCTTTCTTT; CDR3 protein: CASIGAVDTEAFF
D gene: TRBD1; clone size: .; J gene: TRBJ1-2; V gene: TRBV19; CDR3 DNA: TGTGCCAGTATGGACCCAGGGGGCGGCAACTATGGCTACACCTTC; CDR3 protein: CASMDPGGGNYGYTF
D gene: TRBD2; clone size: once; J gene: TRBJ2-5; V gene: TRBV10-1; CDR3 DNA: TGCGCCAGCCAGCGGGACTCCCAAGAGACCCAGTACTTC; CDR3 protein: CASQRDSQETQYF
D gene: TRBD1; clone size: .; J gene: TRBJ1-2; V gene: TRBV5-1; CDR3 DNA: TGCGCCAGCGGACCTGGGACAGGGGGGTTCTCTAACTATGGCTACACCTTC; CDR3 protein: CASGPGTGGFSNYGYTF
D gene: TRBD1; clone size: .; J gene: TRBJ1-6; V gene: TRBV7-8; CDR3 DNA: TGTGCCAGCAGCGCCCGGGACAGGGGGAATCTCAATTCACCCCTCCACTTT; CDR3 protein: CASSARDRGNLNSPLHF
D gene: .; clone size: once; J gene: TRBJ1-2; V gene: TRBV9; CDR3 DNA: TGTGCCAGCAGCACACAGGGTAAGGCTCATGGCTACACCTTC; CDR3 protein: CASSTQGKAHGYTF
D gene: .; clone size: .; J gene: TRBJ1-4; V gene: TRBV7-9; CDR3 DNA: TGTGCCAGCAGCTTCCCTCGAGAGGAAGAAAAACTGTTTTTT; CDR3 protein: CASSFPREEEKLFF
D gene: .; clone size: .; J gene: TRBJ1-2; V gene: TRBV6-1; CDR3 DNA: TGTGCCAGCAGTGAAGTTGGAGGGAGGGATGGCTACACCTTC; CDR3 protein: CASSEVGGRDGYTF
D gene: .; clone size: .; J gene: TRBJ2-3; V gene: TRBV7-8; CDR3 DNA: TGTGCCAGCAGCTTAGGTTTGGGGCGGGGAGATACGCAGTATTTT; CDR3 protein: CASSLGLGRGDTQYF
D gene: .; clone size: .; J gene: TRBJ2-2; V gene: TRBV5-4; CDR3 DNA: TGTGCCAGCAGCTTGTCACCTGGGGGTAGCGGAAGTGCGAACACCGGGGAGCTGTTTTTT; CDR3 protein: CASSLSPGGSGSANTGELFF
D gene: .; clone size: .; J gene: TRBJ2-4; V gene: TRBV29-1; CDR3 DNA: TGCAGCGTTGAAGATCTTCGACACCTTCTAGCCAAAAACATTCAGTACTTC; CDR3 protein: CSVEDLRHLLAKNIQYF
D gene: .; clone size: .; J gene: TRBJ2-3; V gene: TRBV27; CDR3 DNA: TGTGCCCGTCTAACCGCCGCCGGCACAGATACGCAGTATTTT; CDR3 protein: CARLTAAGTDTQYF
D gene: .; clone size: .; J gene: TRBJ2-5; V gene: TRBV12-3/TRBV12-4; CDR3 DNA: TGTGCCAGCAGTTCGACAGGCCAAGAGACCCAGTACTTC; CDR3 protein: CASSSTGQETQYF
D gene: TRBD1; clone size: .; J gene: TRBJ1-3; V gene: TRBV4-3; CDR3 DNA: TGCGCCAGCAGCCAGGGGACAGGGCACGGAAACACCATATATTTT; CDR3 protein: CASSQGTGHGNTIYF
D gene: .; clone size: once; J gene: TRBJ1-2; V gene: TRBV4-3; CDR3 DNA: TGCGCCAGCAGCCAAGATTGGGGGCAAAAAAGGGGTGGCTACACCTTC; CDR3 protein: CASSQDWGQKRGGYTF
D gene: .; clone size: .; J gene: TRBJ1-2; V gene: TRBV19; CDR3 DNA: TGTGCCAGTAGTATAGTTAGCCCTAACTATGGCTACACCTTC; CDR3 protein: CASSIVSPNYGYTF
D gene: .; clone size: .; J gene: TRBJ2-1; V gene: TRBV3-1/TRBV3-2; CDR3 DNA: TGTGCCAGCAGCCAAGATCTGGGCGGGGGCTCCAATGAGCAGTTCTTC; CDR3 protein: CASSQDLGGGSNEQFF
D gene: .; clone size: once; J gene: TRBJ2-7; V gene: TRBV6-5; CDR3 DNA: TGTGCCAGCAGTTCTGGCGGGTTAGGAGAACGGCAGTACTTC; CDR3 protein: CASSSGGLGERQYF
D gene: TRBD1; clone size: .; J gene: TRBJ1-2; V gene: TRBV5-6; CDR3 DNA: TGTGCCAGCGGGGACAGGGTGTTTGGCTACACCTTC; CDR3 protein: CASGDRVFGYTF
D gene: TRBD2; clone size: once; J gene: TRBJ2-3; V gene: TRBV6-4; CDR3 DNA: TGTGCCAGCAGCCCAGCGGGGGGTCGCTCGGATACGCAGTATTTT; CDR3 protein: CASSPAGGRSDTQYF
D gene: TRBD2; clone size: .; J gene: TRBJ2-5; V gene: TRBV7-2; CDR3 DNA: TGTGCCAGCAGCCCCTCAACGGGACTAGTAGGGACCCAGTACTTC; CDR3 protein: CASSPSTGLVGTQYF
D gene: .; clone size: few; J gene: TRBJ2-6; V gene: TRBV9; CDR3 DNA: TGTGCCAGCAGCCTTACACCCGGCAGGGACTCTGGGGCCAACGTCCTGACTTTC; CDR3 protein: CASSLTPGRDSGANVLTF
D gene: .; clone size: .; J gene: TRBJ1-1; V gene: TRBV5-1; CDR3 DNA: TGCGCCAGCAGCGCGGGACGGCTTATGAACACTGAAGCTTTCTTT; CDR3 protein: CASSAGRLMNTEAFF
D gene: TRBD1; clone size: .; J gene: TRBJ1-4; V gene: TRBV27; CDR3 DNA: TGTGCCAGCAGCTCGACAGGGTTTAATGAAAAACTGTTTTTT; CDR3 protein: CASSSTGFNEKLFF
D gene: .; clone size: .; J gene: TRBJ1-1; V gene: TRBV27; CDR3 DNA: TGTGCCAGCAGTTCCGGGGGAGGGGGCACTGAAGCTTTCTTT; CDR3 protein: CASSSGGGGTEAFF
D gene: .; clone size: once; J gene: TRBJ2-1; V gene: TRBV6-6; CDR3 DNA: TGTGCCAGCAGTTTGGGCCACAATGAGCAGTTCTTC; CDR3 protein: CASSLGHNEQFF
D gene: .; clone size: .; J gene: TRBJ2-3; V gene: TRBV7-7; CDR3 DNA: TGTGCCAGCAGTCAAGACTTTAGCACAGATACGCAGTATTTT; CDR3 protein: CASSQDFSTDTQYF
D gene: .; clone size: .; J gene: TRBJ1-4; V gene: TRBV9; CDR3 DNA: TGTGCCAGCAGCGTAGGGCAGGGAGGTGAAAAACTGTTTTTT; CDR3 protein: CASSVGQGGEKLFF
D gene: .; clone size: .; J gene: TRBJ1-2; V gene: TRBV4-1; CDR3 DNA: TGCGCCAGCAGCCAAGAAGCGACGCAAGACTATGGCTACACCTTC; CDR3 protein: CASSQEATQDYGYTF
D gene: TRBD1; clone size: .; J gene: TRBJ2-2; V gene: TRBV7-2; CDR3 DNA: TGTGCCAGCGGGACAGGGGGCCCCACCGGGGAGCTGTTTTTT; CDR3 protein: CASGTGGPTGELFF
D gene: TRBD1; clone size: many; J gene: TRBJ2-2; V gene: TRBV24-1; CDR3 DNA: TGTGCCACCAGTGATTTGCGGGACAGGGGGCAGATGGACACCGGGGAGCTGTTTTTT; CDR3 protein: CATSDLRDRGQMDTGELFF
D gene: TRBD1; clone size: few; J gene: TRBJ1-4; V gene: TRBV7-8; CDR3 DNA: TGTGCCAGCAGCTACGTCCCGGGACAGCGAACTAATGAAAAACTGTTTTTT; CDR3 protein: CASSYVPGQRTNEKLFF
D gene: .; clone size: .; J gene: TRBJ2-1; V gene: TRBV18; CDR3 DNA: TGTGCCAGCTCACCTGTCATCCCCCCTGAGCAGTTCTTC; CDR3 protein: CASSPVIPPEQFF